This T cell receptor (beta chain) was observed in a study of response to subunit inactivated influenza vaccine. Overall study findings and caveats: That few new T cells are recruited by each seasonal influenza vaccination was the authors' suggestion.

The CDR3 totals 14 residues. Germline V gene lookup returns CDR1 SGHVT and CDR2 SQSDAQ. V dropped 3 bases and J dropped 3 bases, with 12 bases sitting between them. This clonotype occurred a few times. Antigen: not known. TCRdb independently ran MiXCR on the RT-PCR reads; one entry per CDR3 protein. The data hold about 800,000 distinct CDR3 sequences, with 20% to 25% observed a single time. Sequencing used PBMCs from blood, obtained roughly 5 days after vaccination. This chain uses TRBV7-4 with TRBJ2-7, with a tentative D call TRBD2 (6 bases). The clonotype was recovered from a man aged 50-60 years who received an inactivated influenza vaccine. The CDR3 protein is CASSFPEGIYEQYF. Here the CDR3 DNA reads TGTGCCAGCAGCTTCCCGGAGGGTATCTACGAGCAGTACTTC.